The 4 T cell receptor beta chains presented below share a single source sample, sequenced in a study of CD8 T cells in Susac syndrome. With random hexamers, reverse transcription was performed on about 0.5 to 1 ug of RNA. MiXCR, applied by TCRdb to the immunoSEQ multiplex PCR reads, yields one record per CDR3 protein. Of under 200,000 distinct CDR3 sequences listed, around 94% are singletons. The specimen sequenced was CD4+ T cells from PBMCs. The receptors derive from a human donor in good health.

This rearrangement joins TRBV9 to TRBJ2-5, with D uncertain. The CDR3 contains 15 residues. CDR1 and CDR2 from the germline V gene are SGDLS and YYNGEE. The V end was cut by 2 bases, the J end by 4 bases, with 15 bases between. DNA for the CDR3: TGTGCCAGCAGCGTGGCCGCAGGCCCCCGAGAGACCCAGTACTTC. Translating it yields CASSVAAGPRETQYF.

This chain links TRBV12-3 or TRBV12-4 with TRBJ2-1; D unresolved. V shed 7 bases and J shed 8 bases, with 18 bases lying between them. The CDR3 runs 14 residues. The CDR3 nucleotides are TGTGCCAGCACCGAAACCAGGCCTTGGGATGAGCAGTTCTTC. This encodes CASTETRPWDEQFF.

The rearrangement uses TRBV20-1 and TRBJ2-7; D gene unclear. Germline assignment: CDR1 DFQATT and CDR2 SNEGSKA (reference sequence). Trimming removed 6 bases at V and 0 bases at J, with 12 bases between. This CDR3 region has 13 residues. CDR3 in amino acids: CSASVPGSYEQYF. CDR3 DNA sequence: TGCAGTGCGAGTGTTCCAGGCTCCTACGAGCAGTACTTC.

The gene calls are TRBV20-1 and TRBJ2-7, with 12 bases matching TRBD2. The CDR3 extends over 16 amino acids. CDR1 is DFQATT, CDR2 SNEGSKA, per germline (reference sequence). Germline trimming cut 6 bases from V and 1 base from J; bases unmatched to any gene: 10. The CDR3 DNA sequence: TGCAGTGCCTCGGGACTAGCGGGCCGTCCTTCCTACGAGCAGTACTTC. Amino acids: CSASGLAGRPSYEQYF.